Listed below are T cell receptor beta chains from one sample, sequenced in a study of blood T cell repertoires in COVID-19. Some clones are missing from TCRdb's copy, which holds only in-frame ones; the method was immunoSEQ multiplex PCR. The sample carries some 97,000 clones, about 85% recorded once. The sample taken for sequencing was peripheral blood. These receptors originate from a human donor in a cohort sampled during active COVID-19. CDR3s include the opening cysteine and the closing phenylalanine or tryptophan. A D gene is named only where the DNA matches it firmly. Size values are once, few and many counts, or a class for expanded clones, and some rows have none.

J | V | D | size | CDR3 | DNA
TRBJ2-7 | TRBV6-5 | NA | NA | CASSSEYEQYF | TGTGCCAGCAGTAGCGAGTACGAGCAGTACTTC
TRBJ2-7 | TRBV30 | NA | NA | CAGLRRDHYEQYF | TGTGCCGGACTGAGGAGAGACCACTACGAGCAGTACTTC
TRBJ2-7 | TRBV5-1 | TRBD1 | NA | CASSFLGGQPYEQYF | TGCGCCAGCAGCTTTTTAGGGGGACAGCCCTACGAGCAGTACTTC
TRBJ2-2 | TRBV18 | NA | NA | CASSSTVAGTGELFF | TGTGCCAGCTCCTCGACGGTGGCGGGTACCGGGGAGCTGTTTTTT
TRBJ2-7 | TRBV29-1 | TRBD1 | NA | CSVENDRGHEQYF | TGCAGCGTTGAGAACGACAGGGGACACGAGCAGTACTTC
TRBJ1-3 | TRBV30 | NA | NA | CAWADRNTIYF | TGTGCCTGGGCCGACAGAAACACCATATATTTT
TRBJ1-1 | TRBV5-6 | TRBD1 | NA | CASSLVLGQGSREAFF | TGTGCCAGCAGCTTGGTCCTCGGACAGGGGAGTCGTGAAGCTTTCTTT
TRBJ1-4 | TRBV5-5 | TRBD1 | NA | CASSLPGTDEKLFF | TGTGCCAGCAGCTTGCCAGGGACAGATGAAAAACTGTTTTTT
TRBJ2-1 | TRBV5-1 | NA | NA | CASSSLPGTYSYNEQFF | TGCGCCAGCAGCAGCCTGCCCGGGACTTACTCCTACAATGAGCAGTTCTTC
TRBJ2-7 | TRBV5-1 | TRBD2 | NA | CASSSTSAYEQYF | TGCGCCAGCAGCTCGACTAGCGCGTACGAGCAGTACTTC
TRBJ1-4 | TRBV5-1 | NA | NA | CASSFTVSNEKLFF | TGCGCCAGCAGCTTTACGGTATCTAATGAAAAACTGTTTTTT
TRBJ2-3 | TRBV3-1/TRBV3-2 | TRBD2 | NA | CASSHGVWRGGLQDTQYF | TGTGCCAGCAGCCACGGTGTTTGGCGGGGGGGCCTTCAAGATACGCAGTATTTT
TRBJ2-1 | TRBV7-8 | TRBD2 | NA | CASSLVAGGSYNEQFF | TGTGCCAGCAGCTTGGTTGCGGGGGGCTCATACAATGAGCAGTTCTTC
TRBJ1-1 | TRBV6-5 | NA | NA | CASSLEGDRYTEAFF | TGTGCCAGCAGCCTCGAGGGGGATAGATACACTGAAGCTTTCTTT
TRBJ2-3 | TRBV11-2 | TRBD2 | NA | CASSRLAGGADTQYF | TGTGCCAGCAGCCGACTAGCGGGAGGCGCAGATACGCAGTATTTT
TRBJ1-2 | TRBV6-5 | TRBD1 | NA | CASSRDSNGYTF | TGTGCCAGCAGTCGGGACAGTAATGGCTACACCTTC
TRBJ1-1 | TRBV12-3/TRBV12-4 | NA | NA | CASSLGQNTEAFF | TGTGCCAGCAGTCTCGGACAGAACACTGAAGCTTTCTTT
TRBJ1-1 | TRBV11-2 | NA | few | CASSLAGNTEAFF | TGTGCCAGCAGCTTAGCAGGGAACACTGAAGCTTTCTTT